This TCR beta chain was documented in a study of T cell repertoires in cytomegalovirus infection. TCRdb independently ran MiXCR on the reads; one entry per CDR3 protein. The sample has approximately 500,000 distinct CDR3 sequences, around a quarter seen once. The CDR3 consists of 14 residues. CDR1 and CDR2 from the germline V gene are SGHDN and FVKESK. V was shortened by 0 bases and J by 8 bases, with 8 bases between the two germline ends. The chain couples TRBV14 to TRBJ1-6, with D unclear. The source is a human donor in good health (CMV status not recorded). Some clones in this sample may be carry-over from other donors' samples. The specimen sequenced was PBMCs. This CDR3 reads CASSQESDYSPLHF. The CDR3 region has the DNA TGTGCCAGCAGCCAAGAATCGGACTATTCACCCCTCCACTTT.